One and the same sample provided the 8 T cell receptor beta chains below, sequenced in a study of memory B cells and T cells in multiple sclerosis. Their antigens are not known. Method: immunoSEQ multiplex PCR; TCRdb's copy keeps in-frame clones and lacks some. Among some 48,000 clones listed, about 80% were seen once. Separate sequencing covered autoproliferating (CFSE-dim) and non-proliferating (CFSE-high) T cells from stimulus-free culture. Cultures began with some 49 million CFSE-labeled PBMCs, unstimulated for 7 days, with replicate wells pooled. The specimen sequenced was PBMCs from blood kept in culture. The receptor source for this set is a human donor with multiple sclerosis.

This clone appeared a few times. This CDR3 reads CASRGHYSNQPQHF. DNA of the CDR3: TGTGCCAGTAGGGGTCATTATAGCAATCAGCCCCAGCATTTT. The J gene is TRBJ1-5, the V gene TRBV19; D remains ambiguous. The germline CDR1 and CDR2 sequences are LNHDA and SQIVND (reference sequence). This CDR3 comprises 14 residues. The ends were cut back, 6 bases at V and 0 bases at J, with 9 bases in the middle.

The chain links TRBV2 to TRBJ2-7; D uncertain. Per germline, CDR1 SNHLY and CDR2 FYNNEI. The CDR3 totals 15 residues. The ends were cut back, 0 bases at V and 7 bases at J, with 16 bases in the middle. Here the CDR3 DNA reads TGTGCCAGCAGTGAAGCAGGGCAGACTTTACGAGAGCAGTACTTC. Translation gives CASSEAGQTLREQYF.

This clone appeared a single time. V is TRBV2 and J is TRBJ1-3; D gene uncertain. Germline V gives CDR1 SNHLY, CDR2 FYNNEI. Trimming took off 3 bases at V and 4 bases at J, with 16 bases between the two ends. CDR3 length: 16 amino acids. The CDR3 sequence: CASSDRGPLAGNTIYF. The DNA of the CDR3 is TGTGCCAGCAGTGATAGAGGCCCACTAGCGGGAAACACCATATATTTT.

This chain uses TRBV28 with TRBJ1-2, with TRBD1 as a possible D gene (6 bases). In germline, CDR1 is MDHEN, CDR2 SYDVKM. The V end lost 6 bases, the J end lost 5 bases, and 16 bases lay between the germline ends. The CDR3 totals 14 residues. CDR3 sequence: CASSPLGAAYGYTF. CDR3 DNA sequence: TGTGCCAGCAGCCCTTTGGGGGCAGCTTATGGCTACACCTTC.

The chain recombines TRBV9 with TRBJ1-3; D not certain. V lost 0 bases, J lost 8 bases, and 12 bases lay in between. Germline CDR1 is SGDLS and CDR2 is YYNGEE. The CDR3 extends over 14 amino acids. CDR3 in amino acids: CASSVGGGSDTIYF. DNA for the CDR3: TGTGCCAGCAGCGTAGGGGGTGGTTCCGACACCATATATTTT.

V gene TRBV27 combines with J gene TRBJ1-6, with TRBD1 as a possible D gene (5 bases). Germline-derived CDR1 and CDR2 are MNHEY and SMNVEV (reference sequence). The CDR3 length is 15 residues. Trimming removed 2 bases at V and 9 bases at J, with 14 bases between. The DNA of the CDR3 is TGTGCCAGCAGTTTACAGACAGCTCAGGGTTCACCCCTCCACTTT. Its translation: CASSLQTAQGSPLHF.

To note about this clone: The junction and the germline gene differ at one end; a read error may be behind it. This chain links TRBV30 with TRBJ1-6; maybe TRBD1 (6 bases). Germline values: CDR1 GTSNPN, CDR2 SVGIG (reference sequence). The CDR3 has 14 amino acids. This chain's CDR3 is CAGSNREISSPLHF. DNA for the CDR3: TGTGCCGGGAGCAACAGGGAAATCAGTTCACCCCTCCACTTT.

The V call is TRBV28, the J call TRBJ1-4, with D unclear. The CDR3 is 14 residues long. V dropped 2 bases and J dropped 6 bases, with 10 bases sitting between them. CDR1 is MDHEN, CDR2 SYDVKM, per germline. The CDR3 coding sequence is TGTGCCAGCAGTTTACGAGACCCTCATGAAAAACTGTTTTTT. Its protein product is CASSLRDPHEKLFF.